This T cell receptor (beta chain) originates from a study of blood T cell repertoires in COVID-19. Study-wide context: The samples span acute and convalescent COVID-19 from the United States, Italy and Spain. T cells, B-cell-depleted T cells, or PBMCs supplied cDNA or gDNA.

Germline V lookup: CDR1 SGDLS, CDR2 YYNGEE. The CDR3 sequence is 15 residues long. V shed 3 bases and J shed 9 bases, with 16 bases lying between them. This clone was seen just once. Clones were sequenced by immunoSEQ multiplex PCR, and TCRdb holds only the in-frame ones, with some missing. The profile covers over 200,000 clones, with 90% appearing a single time and more than 12% taken by the ten largest. This chain connects TRBV9 to TRBJ1-6; D is uncertain. This clonotype was sampled from a young man who had been exposed to COVID-19. Sequenced: PBMCs or T cells enriched from blood (not recorded which). In DNA, the CDR3 is TGTGCCAGCAGCGCTGGGCCGGGAGCGGGTTCACCCCTCCACTTT. As protein: CASSAGPGAGSPLHF.